These T cell receptor beta chains were read from a single sample in a study of monozygotic twins with inflammatory bowel disease. TCRdb re-called the 5' RACE reads; every CDR3 protein appears as one record, without DNA. The sample table includes 440,000 or so distinct CDR3 sequences. Input material: blood. Source of these receptors: a human donor with ulcerative colitis or Crohn's disease, or a healthy co-twin of an affected twin (not recorded which). The CDR3 runs from the conserved cysteine through the conserved F or W.

cdr3_length	v_call	j_call	cdr3_aa
13	TRBV5-4	TRBJ1-2	CASSYRGLDGYTF
17	TRBV10-3	TRBJ2-2	CAVSQGTGTGGAGELFF
14	TRBV3-1	TRBJ1-1	CASSPRTGLTEAFF
15	TRBV20-1	TRBJ2-5	CSARDQYRPKETQYF
20	TRBV5-1	TRBJ2-1	CASSLAPSAGLGSGNNEQFF
13	TRBV24-1	TRBJ2-5	CATSDGGTETQYF
15	TRBV18	TRBJ1-1	CASSPRGYVDTEAFF
12	TRBV5-4	TRBJ1-1	CASSLPQVEAFF
14	TRBV20-1	TRBJ1-5	CSARGTGGSQPQHF
16	TRBV5-1	TRBJ2-2	CASSFVRGAYTGELFF
15	TRBV7-2	TRBJ2-1	CASSLVSIAYNEQFF
15	TRBV25-1	TRBJ2-1	CASSGQGKGYNEQFF
15	TRBV11-1	TRBJ2-1	CASSPDRILGNEQFF
13	TRBV19	TRBJ2-7	CASSETGGNEQYF
16	TRBV5-5	TRBJ1-5	CASSETGQARNQPQHF
13	TRBV20-1	TRBJ2-2	CSARVLSTGELFF
16	TRBV5-5	TRBJ1-3	CASSLAGGLGGNTIYF
16	TRBV20-1	TRBJ1-3	CSADGQEPNSGNTIYF
15	TRBV6-5	TRBJ2-7	CASRNSGTGVYEQYF
13	TRBV3-1	TRBJ2-7	CASSQRRGYEQYF
14	TRBV7-9	TRBJ2-1	CASSQRSSYNEQFF
17	TRBV5-1	TRBJ1-1	CASNRGTGIGTNTEAFF